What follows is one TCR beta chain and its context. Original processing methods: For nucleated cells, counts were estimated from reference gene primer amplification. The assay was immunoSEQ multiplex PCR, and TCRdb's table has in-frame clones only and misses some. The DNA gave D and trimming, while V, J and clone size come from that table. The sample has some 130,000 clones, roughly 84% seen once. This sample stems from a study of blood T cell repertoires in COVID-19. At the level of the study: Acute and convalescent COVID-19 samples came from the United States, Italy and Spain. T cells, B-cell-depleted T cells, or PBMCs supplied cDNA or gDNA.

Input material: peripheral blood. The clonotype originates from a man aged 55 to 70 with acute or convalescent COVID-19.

Here the CDR3 DNA reads TGTGCCTGGAGCACAGGGAACATTCAGTACTTC. Translating gives CAWSTGNIQYF. The V and J genes are TRBV30 and TRBJ2-4, with D possibly TRBD1 on 6 matching bases. CDR1 and CDR2 from the germline V gene are GTSNPN and SVGIG (reference sequence). The CDR3 covers 11 residues. V shed 3 bases and J shed 7 bases, with 7 bases lying between them.